This section outlines one TCR beta chain sequence together with its context. The data were taken from a study of PD-1 blockade in classical Hodgkin lymphoma. Time point indicated: cycle 4 day 1 (C4D1), after less than 7 weeks of nivolumab. Relapses following autologous stem cell transplantation were seen in all patients, with brentuximab vedotin exposure varying. Trimming left V 7 bases short and J 8 bases short, with 12 bases between. The V gene's germline CDR1 is SQVTM and CDR2 ANQGSEA. The CDR3 extends over 11 amino acids. Sequencing used immunoSEQ multiplex PCR; TCRdb keeps in-frame clones, though not all of them. This sample carries around 4,600 clones, 67% of them seen once, and the ten largest clones take around 28%.

The sequenced sample was peripheral blood mononuclear cells (PBMCs), obtained before the fourth cycle of nivolumab. The V gene is TRBV29-1, the J gene TRBJ2-1; D is possibly TRBD2 (6 bases). This TCR was recovered from a human donor with classical Hodgkin lymphoma. The CDR3 DNA follows: TGCAGCGCTGGGGGGACGTATGAGCAGTTCTTC. Encoded protein: CSAGGTYEQFF.